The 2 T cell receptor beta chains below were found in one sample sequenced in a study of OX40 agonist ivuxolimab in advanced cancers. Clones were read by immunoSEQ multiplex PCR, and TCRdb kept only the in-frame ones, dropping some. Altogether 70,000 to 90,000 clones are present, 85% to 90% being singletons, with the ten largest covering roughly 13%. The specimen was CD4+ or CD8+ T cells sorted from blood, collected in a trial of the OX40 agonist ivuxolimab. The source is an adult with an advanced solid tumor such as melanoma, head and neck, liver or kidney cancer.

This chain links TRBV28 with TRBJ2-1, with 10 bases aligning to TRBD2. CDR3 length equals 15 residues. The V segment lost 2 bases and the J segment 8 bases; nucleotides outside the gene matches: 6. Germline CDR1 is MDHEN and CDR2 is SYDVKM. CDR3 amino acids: CASSLMASGSYEQFF. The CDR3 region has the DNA TGTGCCAGCAGTTTAATGGCTAGCGGGAGCTATGAGCAGTTCTTC.

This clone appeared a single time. This CDR3 reads CASSPWRLRTGYRETQYF. CDR3 DNA: TGTGCCAGCTCACCATGGCGGCTTCGGACAGGGTACCGAGAGACCCAGTACTTC. The rearrangement uses TRBV18 and TRBJ2-5; TRBD1 matches at 8 bases. Germline CDR1 KGHSH, CDR2 LQKENI. The V segment lost 2 bases and the J segment 4 bases; nucleotides outside the gene matches: 15. This CDR3 is 18 amino acids long.